A single sample gave rise to the 31 T cell receptor beta chains below, sequenced in a study of cytomegalovirus exposure and HLA in healthy donors. Use of 60 Vbeta and 13 Jbeta primers characterized the PCR. Some clones are missing from TCRdb's copy, which holds only in-frame ones; the method was immunoSEQ multiplex PCR. Among some 150,000 clones listed, roughly 81% were seen once. The material sequenced was PBMCs. The origin of the receptors is a woman between 45 and 60 years old in good health and CMV-seronegative.

The chain links TRBV14 to TRBJ2-7; 8 nucleotides match TRBD1. The germline V gene has CDR1 SGHDN and CDR2 FVKESK. The CDR3 contains 13 residues. The trim removed 6 bases at V and 6 bases at J, leaving 7 bases unmatched. The DNA for the CDR3 is TGTGCCAGCAGGGGTGGACAGGGACGCGAGCAGTACTTC. This codes for CASRGGQGREQYF.

The gene calls are TRBV6-6 and TRBJ1-1; 7 bases fit TRBD1. Germline loops: CDR1 MNHNY, CDR2 SVGAGI (reference sequence). V shed 11 bases, J shed 0 bases, and the junction held 6 bases outside the gene matches. CDR3 length: 13 amino acids. CDR3 DNA sequence: TGTGCCGGTAACAGGGGAGTGAACACTGAAGCTTTCTTT. Translating it yields CAGNRGVNTEAFF.

This clone was seen only a few times. J is TRBJ2-7 and V is TRBV2, with a possible D match to TRBD2 (6 bases). The V gene lost 2 bases and the J gene lost 6 bases, with 14 bases spanning the gap. Germline V CDR1 and CDR2: SNHLY, FYNNEI. This CDR3 is 14 amino acids long. The CDR3 nucleotides are TGTGCCAGCAGTGAAAGGACTAATCTACGCGAGCAGTACTTC. Its translation is CASSERTNLREQYF.

This clone was found once. The rearrangement links TRBV28 to TRBJ1-1, with D possibly TRBD1 on 6 matching bases. CDR1 and CDR2 from the germline V gene are MDHEN and SYDVKM. CDR3 size: 14 residues. Trimming cost V 8 bases and J 6 bases, with 19 bases left between them. The CDR3: CASLVQGLSPEAFF. Written as DNA, the CDR3 is TGTGCCAGCCTGGTCCAGGGGCTCTCGCCTGAAGCTTTCTTT.

The gene calls are TRBV6-6 and TRBJ1-1; the D is unclear. Germline V lookup: CDR1 MNHNY, CDR2 SVGAGI (reference sequence). Trimming stripped 5 bases from V and 1 base from J, with 5 bases between. The CDR3 consists of 12 residues. CDR3 bases: TGTGCCAGCAGTGGCAAGAACACTGAAGCTTTCTTT. Protein sequence: CASSGKNTEAFF.

The CDR3 bases are TGTGCCAGCAGCTTGGGACTAGCGGGAGGGGTAGAGACCCAGTACTTC. Its translation is CASSLGLAGGVETQYF. The rearrangement links TRBV5-6 to TRBJ2-5; 14 bases line up with TRBD2. The CDR3 loop spans 16 amino acids. J was trimmed by 4 bases and V by 0 bases; bases with no gene match: 2. CDR1 and CDR2 from the germline V gene are SGHDT and YYEEEE.

The V and J genes are TRBV19 and TRBJ1-1; 8 bases match TRBD1. The length of the CDR3 is 14 residues. Germline V gives CDR1 LNHDA, CDR2 SQIVND (reference sequence). The ends lost 6 bases at V and 3 bases at J; junction bases unmatched: 6. The CDR3 spells CASSPQDRDTEAFF. The CDR3 DNA reads as TGTGCCAGTAGCCCTCAGGACAGGGACACTGAAGCTTTCTTT.

This clone was seen a handful of times. The chain has TRBV10-3 and TRBJ1-2; 11 nucleotides agree with TRBD1. Germline CDR1 reads ENHRY; CDR2 reads SYGVKD. The CDR3 loop spans 14 amino acids. J gave up 4 bases and V 5 bases, and 3 bases lay outside the gene matches. The CDR3 spells CAISPGTGGYGYTF. CDR3 DNA: TGTGCCATCAGTCCCGGGACAGGGGGCTATGGCTACACCTTC.

This sequence joins TRBV19 and TRBJ1-2; maybe TRBD1 (6 bases). The CDR3 has 16 residues. The germline CDR1 and CDR2 sequences are LNHDA and SQIVND (reference sequence). V was trimmed by 6 bases and J by 0 bases, leaving 17 bases between them. The CDR3: CASSRDTGRTNYGYTF. In DNA, the CDR3 is TGTGCCAGTAGCCGGGACACAGGCAGAACTAACTATGGCTACACCTTC.

This sequence joins TRBV11-2 and TRBJ2-7; no clear D. This CDR3 comprises 13 residues. Trimming took 6 bases from V and 3 from J, leaving 12 bases between them. Germline V gene sequence: CDR1 SGHAT, CDR2 FQNNGV. The CDR3 region is CASRLLGVYEQYF. The DNA for the CDR3 is TGTGCCAGCAGACTCCTAGGAGTCTACGAGCAGTACTTC. The variable domain in full, with the rest retrieved from reference TRBV11-2 and TRBJ2-7, is EAGVAQSPRYKIIEKRQSVAFWCNPISGHATLYWYQQILGQGPKLLIQFQNNGVVDDSQLPKDRFSAERLKGVDSTLKIQPAKLEDSAVYLCASRLLGVYEQYFGPGTRLTVT.

The chain carries TRBV5-6 and TRBJ2-3; 9 bases line up with TRBD2. V shed 4 bases and J 6 bases; nucleotides not matched to a gene: 3. The CDR3 extends over 13 amino acids. Germline V gives CDR1 SGHDT, CDR2 YYEEEE. CDR3 sequence reads: CASSRLAVDTQYF. In DNA form, the CDR3 reads TGTGCCAGCAGCAGACTAGCGGTGGATACGCAGTATTTT.

This chain joins TRBV9 and TRBJ1-1, with D tentatively TRBD1 (5 bases). The CDR3 contains 14 residues. CDR1 is SGDLS, CDR2 YYNGEE, per germline. Trimming cost V 0 bases and J 2 bases, with 8 bases left between them. This CDR3 is CASSVARGNTEAFF. The CDR3 DNA reads as TGTGCCAGCAGCGTAGCAAGGGGCAACACTGAAGCTTTCTTT.

The chain couples TRBV6-1 to TRBJ1-1; TRBD1 aligns across 7 bases. V lost 3 bases, J lost 4 bases, and 5 bases stayed unmatched. The germline CDR1 and CDR2 sequences are MNHNS and SASEGT. The CDR3 is made up of 14 amino acids. The CDR3 loop is CASSDQTGFTEAFF. The CDR3 DNA reads TGTGCCAGCAGTGACCAGACAGGGTTCACTGAAGCTTTCTTT.

This CDR3 is CSVVTGETEAFF. The CDR3 region has the DNA TGCAGCGTTGTGACCGGGGAGACTGAAGCTTTCTTT. The chain couples TRBV29-1 to TRBJ1-1; D unresolved. V shed 4 bases and J shed 5 bases, with 11 bases lying between them. The CDR3 covers 12 residues. Germline-derived CDR1 and CDR2 are SQVTM and ANQGSEA.

V and J are TRBV6-1 and TRBJ1-2, with D possibly TRBD1 on 6 matching bases. Germline V CDR1 and CDR2: MNHNS, SASEGT. This CDR3 has 13 amino acids. V was trimmed by 3 bases and J by 9 bases, leaving 14 bases between them. This chain's CDR3 is CASSESPRGSYTF. The CDR3 DNA reads TGTGCCAGCAGTGAGAGCCCCAGGGGTAGCTACACCTTC.

This rearrangement joins TRBV2 to TRBJ2-1; TRBD2 agrees at 7 bases. Germline lookup yields CDR1 SNHLY and CDR2 FYNNEI. This CDR3 is 13 amino acids long. V shed 4 bases and J 8 bases; nucleotides not matched to a gene: 5. CDR3: CASSGAGVHEQFF. As DNA, the CDR3 is TGTGCCAGCAGTGGTGCGGGAGTTCATGAGCAGTTCTTC.

This clone was recorded once. J is TRBJ1-5 and V is TRBV15, with 9 bases fitting TRBD1. The CDR3 covers 13 residues. Germline V gives CDR1 LNHNV, CDR2 YYDKDF (reference sequence). V dropped 8 bases and J dropped 3; count of bases not matched to a gene: 2. Here the CDR3 reads CATRDRDNQPQHF. The CDR3 DNA sequence: TGTGCCACCCGGGACAGGGACAATCAGCCCCAGCATTTT.

This chain uses TRBV6-1 with TRBJ2-7; 10 bases are a match to TRBD1. Trimming took 5 bases from V and 6 from J; bases not matched to a gene: 7. Germline lookup yields CDR1 MNHNS and CDR2 SASEGT. This CDR3 spans 14 amino acids. The CDR3 coding sequence is TGTGCCAGCAGTAGCTGGACAGGGGGTGGCGAGCAGTACTTC. Translated: CASSSWTGGGEQYF.

This chain links TRBV7-9 with TRBJ2-7; D is unresolved. CDR3 length: 11 residues. Germline V CDR1 and CDR2: SEHNR, FQNEAQ (reference sequence). V gave up 6 bases and J gave up 6 bases, with 9 bases separating them. The DNA of the CDR3 is TGTGCCAGCAGATTGGCTGGCGAGCAGTACTTC. As protein: CASRLAGEQYF.

The gene calls are TRBV30 and TRBJ2-1; TRBD2 might be the D (6 bases). CDR1 GTSNPN and CDR2 SVGIG come from the germline V gene (reference sequence). The CDR3 loop spans 15 amino acids. V lost 2 bases to trimming and J lost 3 bases, with 14 bases between them. In nucleotides, the CDR3 is TGTGCCTGGAGTAGACCGGGAGCCAACTACAATGAGCAGTTCTTC. This encodes CAWSRPGANYNEQFF. The full variable domain, in which reference TRBV30 and TRBJ2-1 provide the parts outside the CDR3, is SQTIHQWPATLVQPVGSPLSLECTVEGTSNPNLYWYRQAAGRGLQLLFYSVGIGQISSEVPQNLSASRPQDRQFILSSKKLLLSDSGFYLCAWSRPGANYNEQFFGPGTRLTVL.

In this sample, this clone turned up a few times. V and J are TRBV2 and TRBJ1-1, with a weak D call TRBD1 (6 bases). Deletions cut 3 bases from V and 4 bases from J, with 12 bases between. Germline V gene sequence: CDR1 SNHLY, CDR2 FYNNEI. The CDR3 runs 14 residues. The CDR3 DNA reads as TGTGCCAGCAGTGACAGGGGAGAACTCACTGAAGCTTTCTTT. It yields the protein CASSDRGELTEAFF. The variable domain in full, completed from reference TRBV2 and TRBJ1-1, reads EPEVTQTPSHQVTQMGQEVILRCVPISNHLYFYWYRQILGQKVEFLVSFYNNEISEKSEIFDDQFSVERPDGSNFTLKIRSTKLEDSAMYFCASSDRGELTEAFFGQGTRLTVV.

V and J are TRBV7-2 and TRBJ1-2; D uncertain. Trimming pared 0 bases from V and 6 bases from J, leaving 17 bases between. The V gene's germline CDR1 is SGHTA and CDR2 FQGNSA. This CDR3 is 16 amino acids long. The CDR3 DNA reads as TGTGCCAGCAGCTTAGCGCCGGGATCCGTATCGGATGGCTACACCTTC. Protein: CASSLAPGSVSDGYTF.

The CDR3 loop is CASSPSGRYEQYF. CDR3 DNA sequence: TGTGCCAGCAGCCCTAGCGGGCGCTACGAGCAGTACTTC. The J gene is TRBJ2-7, the V gene TRBV7-9, with 8 positions matching TRBD2. The CDR3 runs to 13 residues. Germline CDR1 reads SEHNR; CDR2 reads FQNEAQ (reference sequence). V lost 5 bases and J lost 3; bases outside the gene matches: 3.

The V and J genes are TRBV19 and TRBJ2-4, with TRBD1 matching 8 bases. The CDR3 runs 17 residues. Germline assignment: CDR1 LNHDA and CDR2 SQIVND (reference sequence). The V and J ends lost 5 bases and 6 bases, in that order; junction bases with no gene match: 15. The CDR3 DNA is TGTGCCAGTAGTGGGATTCCACAGGGGGATAAGGGAAACATTCAGTACTTC. This encodes CASSGIPQGDKGNIQYF.

This clone was counted between two and nine times. This chain joins TRBV7-9 and TRBJ1-5; possible D gene TRBD1, 6 bases. The ends were cut back, 1 base at V and 5 bases at J, with 12 bases in the middle. The CDR3 loop spans 15 amino acids. In germline, CDR1 is SEHNR, CDR2 FQNEAQ (reference sequence). For the CDR3, the DNA is TGTGCCAGCAGCTTAGGTCGGTCAGGGGATCAGCCCCAGCATTTT. Amino acid sequence: CASSLGRSGDQPQHF. Drawing the rest from reference TRBV7-9 and TRBJ1-5, the complete variable domain is DTGVSQNPRHKITKRGQNVTFRCDPISEHNRLYWYRQTLGQGPEFLTYFQNEAQLEKSRLLSDRFSAERPKGSFSTLEIQRTEQGDSAMYLCASSLGRSGDQPQHFGDGTRLSIL.

Here the CDR3 reads CSVSSRERYGYTF. CDR3 DNA sequence: TGCAGCGTTAGTAGTCGGGAGAGGTATGGCTACACCTTC. The chain has TRBV29-1 and TRBJ1-2; D is unresolved. The ends were cut back, 5 bases at V and 5 bases at J, with 15 bases in the middle. The CDR3 is 13 residues long. The V gene's germline CDR1 is SQVTM and CDR2 ANQGSEA.

This chain connects TRBV7-8 to TRBJ1-4, with D possibly being TRBD1 (5 bases). The CDR3 contains 16 residues. The germline V and J ends were trimmed by 0 bases and 6 bases, with 14 bases remaining between them. Germline CDR1 is SGHVS and CDR2 is FQNEAQ. The CDR3 is CASSLAREKQYEKLFF. The CDR3 DNA sequence: TGTGCCAGCAGCTTAGCCAGGGAAAAGCAGTATGAAAAACTGTTTTTT.

The chain links TRBV4-3 to TRBJ1-4; the match to TRBD1 covers 8 bases. Germline V gives CDR1 LGHNA, CDR2 YSLEER. Trimming at V came to 0 bases and at J to 2 bases, leaving 5 bases not matched to a gene. CDR3 length: 17 residues. CDR3 loop: CASSQDSNRGTNEKLFF. CDR3 DNA: TGCGCCAGCAGCCAAGATTCAAACAGGGGGACTAATGAAAAACTGTTTTTT.

The chain joins TRBV29-1 to TRBJ2-5; perhaps TRBD2 as D (6 bases). Germline V gene data show CDR1 as SQVTM and CDR2 as ANQGSEA. V lost 3 bases and J lost 4, with 21 bases in between. The CDR3 spans 16 residues. CDR3 amino acids: CSVEGQGGWFGETQYF. The CDR3 DNA follows: TGCAGCGTTGAGGGCCAGGGAGGTTGGTTTGGAGAGACCCAGTACTTC.

The rearrangement links TRBV4-2 to TRBJ2-5; 10 nucleotides align to TRBD2. Trimming removed 5 bases from V and 0 bases from J; junction bases left unmatched: 6. The CDR3 consists of 16 residues. Per the germline V gene, CDR1 is LGHNA and CDR2 is YNFKEQ. The CDR3 reads CASSLLAGENQETQYF. In nucleotides, the CDR3 is TGTGCCAGCAGCTTGCTAGCGGGGGAGAACCAAGAGACCCAGTACTTC.

The rearrangement uses TRBV7-2 and TRBJ2-7; the match to TRBD1 covers 9 bases. Trimming removed 1 base from V and 4 bases from J; junction bases left unmatched: 5. The CDR3 runs 15 residues. Germline V gives CDR1 SGHTA, CDR2 FQGNSA. CDR3 nucleotide sequence: TGTGCCAGCAGCTTAGGACAGGGGGGCCCGTACGAGCAGTACTTC. Protein sequence: CASSLGQGGPYEQYF.